The 14 T cell receptor beta chains below all came from one sample that was sequenced in a study of OX40 agonist ivuxolimab in advanced cancers. Libraries were prepared by immunoSEQ multiplex PCR; TCRdb keeps only in-frame clonotypes and omits some of them. The sample has roughly 64,000 clones; around 88% are singletons. The sequencing used CD4+ or CD8+ T cells sorted from blood, collected in a trial of the OX40 agonist ivuxolimab. These receptors were taken from an adult with an advanced solid tumor such as melanoma, head and neck, liver or kidney cancer.

V gene TRBV6-5 combines with J gene TRBJ2-7; 7 bases map to TRBD1. From germline, CDR1 is MNHEY and CDR2 SVGAGI. The J segment lost 12 bases and the V segment lost 6 bases, leaving 8 bases of the junction unmatched. This CDR3 has 11 residues. CDR3 protein: CASREDRLVYF. In DNA, the CDR3 is TGTGCCAGCAGAGAGGACAGGTTAGTGTACTTC.

The rearrangement uses TRBV4-1 and TRBJ1-2; the D is unclear. V dropped 1 base and J dropped 6 bases, with 21 bases sitting between them. Germline V gene data show CDR1 as MGHRA and CDR2 as YSYEKL. The CDR3 runs to 17 residues. Here the CDR3 reads CASSQGAGGRDLNGYTF. The CDR3 DNA is TGCGCCAGCAGCCAAGGGGCCGGTGGACGAGATCTCAATGGCTACACCTTC.

Here the CDR3 reads CASSGQEGNQPQHF. In DNA, the CDR3 is TGTGCCAGCAGCGGACAGGAGGGCAATCAGCCCCAGCATTTT. The genes are TRBV6-1 and TRBJ1-5; 7 positions match TRBD1. This CDR3 contains 14 residues. Trimming at V came to 6 bases and at J to 2 bases, leaving 4 bases not matched to a gene. Germline assignment: CDR1 MNHNS and CDR2 SASEGT.

This clone is deemed medium-sized. The chain has TRBV29-1 and TRBJ1-2, with a possible D match to TRBD1 (6 bases). Trimming took off 5 bases at V and 6 bases at J, with 13 bases between the two ends. CDR3 length: 12 amino acids. CDR1 and CDR2 (germline): SQVTM, ANQGSEA. The CDR3 region is CSVRGGKDGYTF. In nucleotides, the CDR3 is TGCAGCGTTCGAGGGGGAAAGGATGGCTACACCTTC.

This clone was recorded only once. V is TRBV18 and J is TRBJ2-3, with D tentatively TRBD1 or TRBD2 (5 bases each). The CDR3 is 16 residues long. Trimming took off 3 bases at V and 2 bases at J, with 15 bases between the two ends. From germline, CDR1 is KGHSH and CDR2 LQKENI. As DNA, the CDR3 is TGTGCCAGCTCACCGCCCGGGACGGCCAACACAGATACGCAGTATTTT. Translating it yields CASSPPGTANTDTQYF.

This sequence joins TRBV6-6 and TRBJ2-1; no definite D call. Per the germline V gene, CDR1 is MNHNY and CDR2 is SVGAGI (reference sequence). This CDR3 region has 13 residues. Trimming removed 2 bases at V and 8 bases at J, with 10 bases between. Written as DNA, the CDR3 is TGTGCCAGCAGTTACGTTCTTGGTCATGAGCAGTTCTTC. Its translation: CASSYVLGHEQFF.

The CDR3 here is CASSPPWGTDTQYF. For the CDR3, the DNA is TGTGCCAGCAGCCCTCCCTGGGGCACAGATACGCAGTATTTT. V and J are TRBV27 and TRBJ2-3, with D uncertain. Trimming left V 6 bases short and J 1 base short, with 11 bases between. Per the germline V gene, CDR1 is MNHEY and CDR2 is SMNVEV (reference sequence). CDR3 size: 14 residues.

The genes are TRBV2 and TRBJ1-1, with D unresolved. The CDR3 loop spans 14 amino acids. Germline V gene sequence: CDR1 SNHLY, CDR2 FYNNEI. The V gene lost 1 base and the J gene lost 1 base, with 7 bases spanning the gap. The CDR3 bases are TGTGCCAGCAGTGAAGTTGCGGGGAACACTGAAGCTTTCTTT. This gives the protein CASSEVAGNTEAFF.

The CDR3, as DNA: TGCAGCGTTGCATCCGGGGCTGGGGCCAACGTCCTGACTTTC. Residues: CSVASGAGANVLTF. The rearrangement uses TRBV29-1 and TRBJ2-6; TRBD2 is a possible D gene (5 bases). Trimming shortened V by 4 bases and J by 2 bases, and 9 bases separated the two germline ends. The CDR3 contains 14 residues. Germline V CDR1 and CDR2: SQVTM, ANQGSEA.

The chain uses TRBV7-8 and TRBJ1-1; 7 bases line up with TRBD1. V was pared by 5 bases and J by 3 bases, with 9 bases of the junction left unmatched. CDR1 and CDR2 (germline): SGHVS, FQNEAQ. This CDR3 is 15 amino acids long. This CDR3 is CASSPVGGGYTEAFF. The CDR3 region has the DNA TGTGCCAGCAGCCCAGTCGGAGGGGGCTACACTGAAGCTTTCTTT.

This clone has just one count. The chain uses TRBV2 and TRBJ2-2; unclear D gene. This CDR3 has 12 residues. Per the germline V gene, CDR1 is SNHLY and CDR2 is FYNNEI. Trimming took off 7 bases at V and 3 bases at J, with 6 bases between the two ends. This chain's CDR3 is CASTRDTGELFF. Here the CDR3 DNA reads TGTGCCAGCACCCGGGACACCGGGGAGCTGTTTTTT.

CDR3 coding DNA: TGTGCCAGTAGTATAGGAACGAACCAGCCCCAGCATTTT. Translating gives CASSIGTNQPQHF. J is TRBJ1-5 and V is TRBV19, with D hard to call. The germline V and J ends were trimmed by 1 base and 7 bases, with 8 bases remaining between them. This CDR3 has 13 amino acids. Per the germline V gene, CDR1 is LNHDA and CDR2 is SQIVND (reference sequence).

The chain links TRBV5-4 to TRBJ2-7; D is uncertain. Germline V gene sequence: CDR1 SGHNT, CDR2 YYREEE (reference sequence). CDR3 size: 11 residues. Trimming stripped 3 bases from V and 11 bases from J, with 12 bases between. This chain's CDR3 is CASSSGPIEYF. The CDR3 DNA sequence: TGTGCCAGCAGCTCCGGACCCATAGAGTACTTC.

The chain uses TRBV5-1 and TRBJ2-1; 13 bases are a match to TRBD2. V lost 3 bases, J lost 4 bases, and 4 bases stayed unmatched. Germline CDR1 reads SGHRS; CDR2 reads YFSETQ. The CDR3 consists of 16 residues. DNA of the CDR3: TGCGCCAGCAGCTCCGCGACTAGCGGGGGGTACAATGAGCAGTTCTTC. This gives the protein CASSSATSGGYNEQFF.